This T cell receptor (beta chain) comes out of a study of CD8+ T cells in alopecia areata. V gave up 3 bases and J gave up 6 bases, with 13 bases separating them. This CDR3 is built from 14 residues. Germline V lookup: CDR1 SGHNT, CDR2 YYREEE (reference sequence). Notes on the study in general: The study also sequences resident alphabeta T cells of normal skin in scalp samples.

Treatment of the sample: oral pan-JAK inhibitor, 5-10 mg twice daily. About this clone itself: The antigen is undetermined.

Sequencing templates came from extracted RNA that was reverse transcribed into cDNA. Profiled with immunoSEQ multiplex PCR; TCRdb holds only in-frame clones, not every one. The sample carries over 150,000 clones, nearly 60% recorded once. The chain joins TRBV5-4 to TRBJ2-1; either TRBD1 or TRBD2 may fit D (5 bases each). Here the sequenced sample was CD4+ T cells sorted from blood, taken at week 24, from a patient treated with tofacitinib. This receptor was taken from a human donor with alopecia areata. As DNA, the CDR3 is TGTGCCAGCAGCTCCGGGACGAGACCCAATGAGCAGTTCTTC. This encodes CASSSGTRPNEQFF.